This T cell receptor beta chain was sequenced during a study of CD8 T cells in Susac syndrome (dated by TCRdb to between 2017 and 2020). Regarding the research as a whole: Of the Susac syndrome patients who were sequenced, roughly 8 were in clinical remission while six had clinically active disease. Whether CD8+ T cell activation and differentiation in Susac syndrome was antigen driven was tested using repertoire sequencing. At the time of blood withdrawal, Susac syndrome patients were either therapy-naive, taking corticosteroids (with some also receiving IVIg), or on IVIg alone.

In the germline V gene, CDR1 corresponds to LGHNA and CDR2 to YNFKEQ. The CDR3 numbers 17 residues from cysteine through phenylalanine. Of the read, only the CDR3 DNA is kept; its 51 bases are in frame from base 1. A distance of 15 bases separates the germline ends of V and J, which lose 2 bases and 0 bases respectively. Overall results and qualifications from the work: The CD4+ T cell repertoire of patients with Susac syndrome showed no detectable clonal expansion. The study acknowledged that relatively few individuals were included in the TCR sequencing and HLA analysis.

RNA was extracted using the RNeasy kit, and roughly 0.5 to 1 ug of the RNA was reverse transcribed with random hexamers. The immunoSEQ multiplex PCR assay, which covers 54 Vbeta and 13 Jbeta segments, was used to amplify TCR beta CDR3 regions. PCR amplification bias was corrected by using a synthetic template baseline for primer optimization and computational correction. Per the authors' processing: Reads were annotated to V, D and J genes according to IMGT and were analyzed with immunoSEQ Analyzer, with only productive sequences retained. Clonality was computed as one minus Shannon entropy normalized by log2 of the number of productive unique sequences. Public and private clones were assessed among the 100 most prevalent clones of each patient and control. Clones were defined as Susac-specific if absent from the healthy and MS cohorts, from 1052 published viral clones and from other ImmuneACCESS disease sequences. TCRdb itself trimmed the public reads at Q25 with fastp, ran MiXCR and retained productive beta chains. Rows with one shared CDR3 protein collapse into an entry with the most common genes and DNA. What appears here as the V and J calls and clone size reflects TCRdb's work, not the paper's. This sample has 110,000 to 150,000 distinct CDR3 sequences in its table, and approximately 96% of those were observed once. The ten biggest clones cover less than 0.085% of the sample.

Peripheral blood CD8+ and CD4+ T cells from healthy donors, Susac syndrome patients and multiple sclerosis patients were profiled by high-throughput TCR beta sequencing. Recently defined diagnostic criteria for definite or probable disease were met by the Susac syndrome patients. CD8+ TEMRA cells were enriched by FACS, while bulk CD8+ and CD4+ T cells were purified by magnetic negative isolation. Blood was drawn into EDTA tubes, processed within 24 hours, and PBMCs were isolated by density gradient centrifugation. PBMCs intended for TCR sequencing were cryopreserved in liquid nitrogen and thawed later in a water bath at 37 degrees C. The sorted or isolated CD4+, CD8+ and CD8+ TEMRA cells reached a purity of at least 90%. For this clonotype: This clone's antigen is unknown. Nothing much larger sits one base from this clone, and base qualities are not available.

The sequence is built from TRBV4-2 and TRBJ2-3; the D segment could be TRBD2, given 5 matching bases. Input material: CD4+ T cells from PBMCs. The receptor was derived from a human donor with Susac syndrome. The CDR3: CASSQSRAGTSTDTQYF. The nucleotides are TGTGCCAGCAGCCAAAGTCGGGCGGGCACAAGCACAGATACGCAGTATTTT.